Shown below are 4 T cell receptor beta chains from a single sample sequenced in a study of blood T cell repertoires in COVID-19. Sequenced by immunoSEQ multiplex PCR; TCRdb stores in-frame clones only, minus some. The data hold some 190,000 clones, with around 84% observed a single time. Sequences were obtained from PBMCs or T cells enriched from blood (not recorded which). The source of these receptors is a woman in her 30s who had been exposed to COVID-19.

This chain uses TRBV7-3 with TRBJ1-3, with D perhaps TRBD1 (5 bases). V was clipped by 2 bases and J by 2 bases, with 13 bases between them. The CDR3 extends over 16 amino acids. In germline, CDR1 is SGHTA, CDR2 FQGTGA. The CDR3 DNA follows: TGTGCCAGCAGCTTAGGACCCTTAGGGGCTGGAAACACCATATATTTT. This gives the protein CASSLGPLGAGNTIYF.

The chain employs TRBV5-4 and TRBJ1-2; 9 bases agree with TRBD1. After removal of 4 bases from V and 3 bases from J, the junction contained 7 bases not matched to a gene. This CDR3 is 15 amino acids long. In germline, CDR1 is SGHNT, CDR2 YYREEE (reference sequence). CDR3 amino acids: CASSPGQGNYYGYTF. The CDR3 coding sequence is TGTGCCAGCAGCCCTGGACAGGGGAACTACTATGGCTACACCTTC.

CDR3 amino acids: CASSPVPRISTNEKLFF. The DNA of the CDR3 is TGTGCCAGCAGCCCGGTTCCTAGGATATCAACTAATGAAAAACTGTTTTTT. The chain carries TRBV3-1 (or the pseudogene TRBV3-2) and TRBJ1-4; D call uncertain. CDR1 and CDR2 from the germline V gene are LGHDT and YNNKEL (reference sequence). CDR3 length equals 17 residues. V was shortened by 4 bases and J by 0 bases, with 15 bases between the two germline ends.

This sequence joins TRBV19 and TRBJ1-4; 9 positions match TRBD1. The length of the CDR3 is 14 residues. Germline CDR1 and CDR2: LNHDA and SQIVND (reference sequence). With V trimmed by 5 bases and J by 8 bases, 6 bases remained unmatched. The CDR3, as DNA: TGTGCCAGTAGTTTCCGGGACAGGGAAGAAAAACTGTTTTTT. It codes for CASSFRDREEKLFF.